This T cell receptor beta chain stems from a study of T cell changes during pregnancy in multiple sclerosis. This CDR3 is built from 14 residues. Germline V lookup: CDR1 KGHSH, CDR2 LQKENI. J lost 3 bases, V lost 4 bases, and 2 bases had no gene match. The table came from immunoSEQ multiplex PCR; TCRdb's copy has only in-frame clones and leaves some out. Here the sample spans around 84,000 clones, over 85% being singletons. The sample consisted of peripheral blood, taken in the second trimester of pregnancy. The genes are TRBV18 and TRBJ1-4; TRBD1 aligns across 7 bases. This clonotype originated in a female donor in good health, enrolled as a control in a pregnancy study. The CDR3 nucleotides are TGTGCCAGCTCACTCGGGACAGCTAATGAAAAACTGTTTTTT. Protein: CASSLGTANEKLFF.